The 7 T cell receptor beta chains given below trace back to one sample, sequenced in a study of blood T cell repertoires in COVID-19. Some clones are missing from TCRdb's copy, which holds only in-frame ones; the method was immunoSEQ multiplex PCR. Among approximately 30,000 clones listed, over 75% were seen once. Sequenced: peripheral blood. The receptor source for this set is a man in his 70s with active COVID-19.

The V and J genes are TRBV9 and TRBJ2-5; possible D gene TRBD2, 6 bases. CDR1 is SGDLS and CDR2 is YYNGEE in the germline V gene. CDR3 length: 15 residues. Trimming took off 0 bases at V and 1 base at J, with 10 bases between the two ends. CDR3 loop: CASSVVGGRQETQYF. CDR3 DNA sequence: TGTGCCAGCAGCGTAGTGGGGGGACGCCAAGAGACCCAGTACTTC.

The CDR3 region is CASSLTPQKETQYF. In nucleotides, the CDR3 is TGTGCCAGCAGCTTAACCCCACAGAAAGAGACCCAGTACTTC. This chain links TRBV7-2 with TRBJ2-5; no clear D. The CDR3 runs 14 residues. In germline, CDR1 is SGHTA, CDR2 FQGNSA. V was pared by 2 bases and J by 3 bases, with 10 bases between.

In DNA form, the CDR3 reads TGCGCCAGCAGAGCTAGCGGGTACAATGAGCAGTTCTTC. This encodes CASRASGYNEQFF. The genes are TRBV5-1 and TRBJ2-1; TRBD2 matches at 8 bases. Trimming removed 5 bases from V and 4 bases from J; junction bases left unmatched: 2. Germline CDR1 SGHRS, CDR2 YFSETQ. The CDR3 has 13 amino acids.

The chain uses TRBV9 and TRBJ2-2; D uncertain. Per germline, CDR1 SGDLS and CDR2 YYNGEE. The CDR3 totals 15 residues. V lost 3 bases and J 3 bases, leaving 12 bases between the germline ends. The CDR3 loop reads CASSDLVSHTGELFF. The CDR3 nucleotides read TGTGCCAGCAGCGACCTAGTCTCACACACCGGGGAGCTGTTTTTT.

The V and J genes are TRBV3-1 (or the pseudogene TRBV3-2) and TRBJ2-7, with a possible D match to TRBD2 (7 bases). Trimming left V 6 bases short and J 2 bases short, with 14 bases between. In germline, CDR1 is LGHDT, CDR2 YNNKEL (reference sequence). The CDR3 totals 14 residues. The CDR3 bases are TGTGCCAGCAGTCAGGGAGGGGGGGCCTACGAGCAGTACTTC. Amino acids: CASSQGGGAYEQYF.

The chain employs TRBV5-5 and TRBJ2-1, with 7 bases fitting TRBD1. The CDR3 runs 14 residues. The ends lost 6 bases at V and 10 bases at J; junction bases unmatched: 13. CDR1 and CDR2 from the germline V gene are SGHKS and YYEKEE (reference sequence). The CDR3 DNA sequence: TGTGCCAGCACCCCACGGGTAGGGGGCGGGGAGCAGTTCTTC. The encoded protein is CASTPRVGGGEQFF.

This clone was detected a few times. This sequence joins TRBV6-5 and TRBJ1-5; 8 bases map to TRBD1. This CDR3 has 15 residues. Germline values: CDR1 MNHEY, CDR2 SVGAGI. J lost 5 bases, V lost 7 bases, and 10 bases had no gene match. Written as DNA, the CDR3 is TGTGCCAGCACCGAGACAGGGGCGAGCGATCAGCCCCAGCATTTT. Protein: CASTETGASDQPQHF.